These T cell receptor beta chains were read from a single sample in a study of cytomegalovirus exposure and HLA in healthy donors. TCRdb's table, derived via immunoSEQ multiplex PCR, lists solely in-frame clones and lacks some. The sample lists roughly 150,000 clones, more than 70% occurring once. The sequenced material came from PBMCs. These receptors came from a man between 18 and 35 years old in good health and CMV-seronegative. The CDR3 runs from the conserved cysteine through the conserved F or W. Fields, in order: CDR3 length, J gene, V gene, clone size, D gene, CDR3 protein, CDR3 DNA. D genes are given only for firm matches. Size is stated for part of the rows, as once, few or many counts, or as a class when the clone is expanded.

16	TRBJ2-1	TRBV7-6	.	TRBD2	CASSLELAGGANEQFF	TGTGCCAGCAGCTTAGAATTAGCGGGTGGGGCCAATGAGCAGTTCTTC
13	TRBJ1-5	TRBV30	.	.	CAYVQGSNQPQHF	TGTGCCTATGTGCAGGGGAGCAATCAGCCCCAGCATTTT
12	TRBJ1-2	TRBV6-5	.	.	CASMGTDYGYTF	TGTGCCAGCATGGGCACCGACTATGGCTACACCTTC
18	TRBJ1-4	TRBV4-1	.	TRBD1	CASSFPGQVIATNEKLFF	TGCGCCAGCAGTTTTCCGGGACAGGTGATTGCAACTAATGAAAAACTGTTTTTT
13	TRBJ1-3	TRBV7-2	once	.	CALAGLTGNTIYF	TGTGCCCTCGCAGGGTTAACTGGAAACACCATATATTTT
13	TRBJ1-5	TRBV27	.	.	CASSPLSNQPQHF	TGTGCCAGCAGCCCCCTGAGCAATCAGCCCCAGCATTTT
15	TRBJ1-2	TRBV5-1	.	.	CASSLVPETNYGYTF	TGCGCCAGCAGCTTGGTTCCGGAGACTAACTATGGCTACACCTTC
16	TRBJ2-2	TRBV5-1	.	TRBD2	CASSPGRNSATGELFF	TGCGCCAGCAGCCCCGGGAGGAATAGCGCCACCGGGGAGCTGTTTTTT
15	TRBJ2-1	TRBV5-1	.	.	CASSSNTRDYNEQFF	TGCGCCAGCAGTTCTAACACCCGGGACTACAATGAGCAGTTCTTC
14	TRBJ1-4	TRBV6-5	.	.	CASRDGQGIEKLFF	TGTGCCAGCAGGGATGGGCAGGGCATTGAAAAACTGTTTTTT
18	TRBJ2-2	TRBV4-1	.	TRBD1	CASSQGAHRGLGTGELFF	TGCGCCAGCAGCCAGGGGGCTCACAGGGGGCTAGGCACCGGGGAGCTGTTTTTT
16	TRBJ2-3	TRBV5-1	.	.	CASSLYPGGRTDTQYF	TGCGCCAGCAGCTTGTATCCCGGGGGACGCACAGATACGCAGTATTTT
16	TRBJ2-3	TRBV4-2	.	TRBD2	CASSLPSGLDTDTQYF	TGTGCCAGCAGCCTTCCCTCGGGACTAGACACAGATACGCAGTATTTT
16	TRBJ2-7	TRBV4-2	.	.	CASSQGREPASYEQYF	TGTGCCAGCAGCCAAGGACGGGAGCCCGCGTCCTACGAGCAGTACTTC
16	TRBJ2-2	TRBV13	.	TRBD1	CASRSRQGGNTGELFF	TGTGCCAGCAGGTCCCGACAGGGGGGGAACACCGGGGAGCTGTTTTTT
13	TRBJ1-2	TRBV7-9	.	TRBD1	CASRTGQGDGYTF	TGTGCCAGCAGAACCGGACAGGGGGATGGCTACACCTTC
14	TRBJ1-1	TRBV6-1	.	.	CASSELRLNTEAFF	TGTGCCAGCAGTGAATTGCGGCTGAACACTGAAGCTTTCTTT
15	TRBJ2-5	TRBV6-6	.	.	CASSRDQIDLETQYF	TGTGCCAGCAGTCGCGATCAGATCGACTTAGAGACCCAGTACTTC
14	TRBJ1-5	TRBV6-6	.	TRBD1	CASIRDRENQPQHF	TGTGCCAGCATCCGAGACAGGGAAAATCAGCCCCAGCATTTT
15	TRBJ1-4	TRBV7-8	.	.	CASSLVGGNNEKLFF	TGTGCCAGCAGCTTAGTTGGCGGGAATAATGAAAAACTGTTTTTT
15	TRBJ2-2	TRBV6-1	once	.	CASLEGETSRGELFF	TGTGCCAGCCTAGAGGGGGAAACTTCAAGGGGGGAGCTGTTTTTT
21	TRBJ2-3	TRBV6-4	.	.	CASSDSRWGGSNPISSDTQYF	TGTGCCAGCAGTGACTCGAGGTGGGGGGGCTCCAACCCGATATCCTCGGATACGCAGTATTTT
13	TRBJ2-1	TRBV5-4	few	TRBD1	CASRLAGGNEQFF	TGTGCCAGCAGGTTGGCAGGGGGCAATGAGCAGTTCTTC
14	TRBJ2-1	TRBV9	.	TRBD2	CASSVLAGDNEQFF	TGTGCCAGCAGCGTACTAGCGGGGGACAATGAGCAGTTCTTC
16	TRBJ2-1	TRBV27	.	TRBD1	CASSPGTGDPYNEQFF	TGTGCCAGCAGTCCAGGAACAGGGGACCCCTACAATGAGCAGTTCTTC
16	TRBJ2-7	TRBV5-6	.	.	CASSLGLQTSSYEQYF	TGTGCCAGCAGCTTGGGGTTGCAGACTAGCTCCTACGAGCAGTACTTC
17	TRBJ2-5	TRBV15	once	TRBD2	CATSRESTGTSGETQYF	TGTGCCACCAGCAGAGAGTCCACCGGGACTAGCGGGGAGACCCAGTACTTC
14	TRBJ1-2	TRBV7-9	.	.	CATAGRGSENGYTF	TGTGCCACCGCGGGGAGGGGTTCCGAAAATGGCTACACCTTC
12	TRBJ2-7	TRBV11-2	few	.	CASSSDGDEQYF	TGTGCCAGCAGCTCCGATGGAGACGAGCAGTACTTC
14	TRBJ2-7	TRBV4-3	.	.	CASSQDVSGYEQYF	TGCGCCAGCAGCCAAGATGTAAGCGGTTACGAGCAGTACTTC
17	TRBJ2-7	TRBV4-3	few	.	CASSRGDGTHRAREQYF	TGCGCCAGCAGCCGAGGGGACGGGACTCACCGCGCCCGGGAGCAGTACTTC
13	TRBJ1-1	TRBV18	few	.	CASSPGRNTEAFF	TGTGCCAGCTCACCCGGGAGGAACACTGAAGCTTTCTTT
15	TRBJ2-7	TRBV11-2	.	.	CASSLDFSGGYEQYF	TGTGCCAGCAGCTTAGACTTTAGCGGAGGATACGAGCAGTACTTC
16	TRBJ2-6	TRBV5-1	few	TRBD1	CASSLGQGAGANVLTF	TGCGCCAGCAGCTTGGGACAGGGGGCCGGGGCCAACGTCCTGACTTTC
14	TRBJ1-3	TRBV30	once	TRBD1	CAWIGTGAGNTIYF	TGTGCCTGGATAGGGACAGGGGCAGGAAACACCATATATTTT
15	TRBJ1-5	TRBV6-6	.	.	CASSYRELTTQPQHF	TGTGCCAGCAGTTACAGGGAGCTGACTACTCAGCCCCAGCATTTT
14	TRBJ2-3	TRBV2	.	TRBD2	CASRAGGPRDTQYF	TGTGCCAGCAGAGCGGGGGGGCCTCGAGATACGCAGTATTTT
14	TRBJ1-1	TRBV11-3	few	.	CASSSTGEATEAFF	TGTGCCAGCAGCTCTACCGGAGAGGCGACTGAAGCTTTCTTT
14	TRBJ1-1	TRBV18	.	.	CASSPQGRDTEAFF	TGTGCCAGCTCACCTCAGGGGCGGGACACTGAAGCTTTCTTT
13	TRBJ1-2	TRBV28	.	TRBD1	CASRAGGAWGYTF	TGTGCCAGCAGGGCAGGGGGCGCTTGGGGCTACACCTTC
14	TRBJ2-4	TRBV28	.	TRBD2	CASSLSPGGNIQYF	TGTGCCAGCAGCCTCTCTCCGGGGGGAAACATTCAGTACTTC